The entry below gives a single T cell receptor beta chain sequence along with its context. Its antigen is currently unknown. The data belong to a study of cytomegalovirus exposure and HLA in healthy donors. About the research overall: The use of the same platform for the 95 to 150 validation repertoires and the roughly 670 first-cohort repertoires was reported by a later analysis. The study's findings and limits: Most TCR sequences were uncommon, yet certain public TCRs appeared in many donors.

The length of the CDR3 is 13 residues. Germline CDR1 SQVTM, CDR2 ANQGSEA. The V and J ends lost 6 bases and 4 bases, in that order; junction bases with no gene match: 7. Libraries were prepared by immunoSEQ multiplex PCR; TCRdb keeps only in-frame clonotypes and omits some of them. This table holds hundreds of thousands of clones, roughly 84% found once. Source material: PBMCs. V usage is TRBV29-1 and J usage is TRBJ2-7; 9 bases match TRBD1. This TCR derives from a woman between 18 and 30 years old in good health and CMV-seropositive. The CDR3: CSVLTGGGYEQYF. As DNA, the CDR3 is TGCAGCGTCCTTACAGGGGGCGGGTACGAGCAGTACTTC.